The clone carrying this T cell receptor beta chain came up many times. TCRdb re-analysed the 5' RACE reads in MiXCR, keeping a single row per CDR3 protein. Altogether 39,000 or so distinct CDR3 sequences are present, 2.5% being singletons, with the ten largest covering 9% to 15%. The CDR3 has 12 amino acids. Trimming cost V 3 bases and J 5 bases; bases outside gene matches: 3. Germline-derived CDR1 and CDR2 are DFQATT and SNEGSKA (reference sequence). This sample stems from a study of neurological immune-mediated disorders. The sample comprised PBMCs. This TCR was recovered from a man aged 25 to 40 with multiple sclerosis. The V call is TRBV20-1, the J call TRBJ2-5, with TRBD2 matching over 7 bases. The CDR3 sequence: CSASRGEETQYF. The CDR3 DNA reads as TGCAGTGCTAGCCGGGGGGAGGAGACCCAGTACTTC.